This TCR beta chain is drawn from a study of blood T cell repertoires in COVID-19. Overall study context: The United States, Italy and Spain were the sources of the acute and convalescent COVID-19 samples. T cells, B-cell-depleted T cells, or PBMCs provided the cDNA or gDNA that served as material.

Original processing methods: Amplified reference gene primers provided the basis for estimating nucleated cell counts. Sequenced by immunoSEQ multiplex PCR; TCRdb stores in-frame clones only, minus some. Clone size and V and J calls were adopted from that table, with D and trimming inferred from the DNA. The table has roughly 180,000 clones, around 86% seen once; the top ten hold roughly 8.6%. This clonotype originated in a man aged 55 to 70 with acute or convalescent COVID-19. Source material: peripheral blood.

CDR3 protein: CATSDSSGSGETQYF. The CDR3 bases are TGTGCCACCAGTGACTCGTCCGGGAGTGGGGAGACCCAGTACTTC. The chain uses TRBV24-1 and TRBJ2-5; the D gene is possibly TRBD2 (6 bases). Germline CDR1 KGHDR, CDR2 SFDVKD. Trimming left V 4 bases short and J 5 bases short, with 16 bases between. This CDR3 contains 15 residues.